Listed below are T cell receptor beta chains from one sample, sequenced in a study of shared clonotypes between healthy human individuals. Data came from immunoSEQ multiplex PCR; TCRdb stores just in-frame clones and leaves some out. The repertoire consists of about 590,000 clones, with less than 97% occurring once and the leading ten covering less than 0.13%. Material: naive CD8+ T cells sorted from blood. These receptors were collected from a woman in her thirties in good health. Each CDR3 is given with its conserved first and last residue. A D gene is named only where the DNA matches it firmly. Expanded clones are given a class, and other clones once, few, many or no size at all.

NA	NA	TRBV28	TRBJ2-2	TGTGCCAGCAGTTTCACTGGACCCACCGGGGAGCTGTTTTTT	CASSFTGPTGELFF
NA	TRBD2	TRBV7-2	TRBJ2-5	TGTGCCAGCAGCAGACTAGCGGGGGGAGAGACCCAGTACTTC	CASSRLAGGETQYF
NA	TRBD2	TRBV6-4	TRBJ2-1	TGTGCCAGCAGTGTCGTAGCGGGGGAATACAATGAGCAGTTCTTC	CASSVVAGEYNEQFF
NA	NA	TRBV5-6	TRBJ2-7	TGTGCCAGCAGCCTAGCGCGGCACTCCTACGAGCAGTACTTC	CASSLARHSYEQYF
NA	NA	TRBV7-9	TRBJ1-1	TGTGCCAGCAGCACCCCAGAAGAAGCGAACACTGAAGCTTTCTTT	CASSTPEEANTEAFF
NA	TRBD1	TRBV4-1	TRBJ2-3	TGCGCCAGCAGCCAAGAGGACAGGGCCCCAGATACGCAGTATTTT	CASSQEDRAPDTQYF
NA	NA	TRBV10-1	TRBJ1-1	TGCGCCAGCAGTGAGGATTTTAACACTGAAGCTTTCTTT	CASSEDFNTEAFF
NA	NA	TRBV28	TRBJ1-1	TGTGCCAGCAGTTCCCTTCGGCCGAGGAGCATGAACACTGAAGCTTTCTTT	CASSSLRPRSMNTEAFF
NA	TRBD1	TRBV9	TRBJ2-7	TGTGCCAGCAGTTTTACAGGGGGTTTCGCCTACGAGCAGTACTTC	CASSFTGGFAYEQYF
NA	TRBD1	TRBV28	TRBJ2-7	TGTGCCAGCAGAACCGGGACAGGGGGCTACGAGCAGTACTTC	CASRTGTGGYEQYF
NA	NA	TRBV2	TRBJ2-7	TGTGCCAGCAGTGAGGGGGGCGGGAGCGGCCTCGAGCAGTACTTC	CASSEGGGSGLEQYF
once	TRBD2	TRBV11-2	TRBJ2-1	TGTGCCAGCAGCTCTACTAGCGGGAGGCGTAATGAGCAGTTCTTC	CASSSTSGRRNEQFF
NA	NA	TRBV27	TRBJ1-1	TGTGCCAGCAGTTTCACAGGGACCGAAGCTTTCTTT	CASSFTGTEAFF
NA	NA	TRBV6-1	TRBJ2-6	TGTGCCAGCAGGGATAGCTCTGGGGCCAACGTCCTGACTTTC	CASRDSSGANVLTF
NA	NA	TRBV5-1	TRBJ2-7	TGCGCCAGCAGCTTGGCCGGGATGCACGAGCAGTACTTC	CASSLAGMHEQYF
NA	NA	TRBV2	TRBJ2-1	TGTGCCTTTTTTAGCCCCGGGACCCTAGGGGGGAATGAGCAGTTCTTC	CAFFSPGTLGGNEQFF
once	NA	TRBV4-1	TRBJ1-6	TGCGCCAGCAGCCGGACTACAGGCGTTCCAAAGGATTCACCCCTCCACTTT	CASSRTTGVPKDSPLHF
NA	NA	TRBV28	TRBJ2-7	TGTGCCAGCAGTCGCCGACAAGCCTCCTACGAGCAGTACTTC	CASSRRQASYEQYF
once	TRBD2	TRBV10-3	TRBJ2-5	TGTGCCATCAGAGCCGGACGGGAGGGCCCCCAAGAGACCCAGTACTTC	CAIRAGREGPQETQYF
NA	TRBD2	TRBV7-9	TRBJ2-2	TGTGCCAGCAGCTCGATAGCGGGAGGGCCCGGGGAGCTGTTTTTT	CASSSIAGGPGELFF
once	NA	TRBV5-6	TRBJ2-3	TGTGCCAGCAGCCTGGGACCCAATCCCACAGATACGCAGTATTTT	CASSLGPNPTDTQYF
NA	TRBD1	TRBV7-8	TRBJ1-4	TGTGCCAGCAGCTTAGGGGGGCAGGGGGCGAATGAAAAACTGTTTTTT	CASSLGGQGANEKLFF
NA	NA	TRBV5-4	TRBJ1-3	TGTGCCAGCAGCTTTCAGGGTAGCTCTGGAAACACCATATATTTT	CASSFQGSSGNTIYF
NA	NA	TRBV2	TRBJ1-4	TGTGCCAGCAGTGAAGGGTCGGAGGGGACTAATGAAAAACTGTTTTTT	CASSEGSEGTNEKLFF
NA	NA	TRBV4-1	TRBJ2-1	TGCGCCAGCAGCCTGAGGGTTTCTGAGCAGTTCTTC	CASSLRVSEQFF
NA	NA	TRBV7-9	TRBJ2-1	TGTGCCAGCAGCCCCACTCCGGAGCAGTTCTTC	CASSPTPEQFF
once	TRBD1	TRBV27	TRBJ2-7	TGTGCCAGCACCCCCCGGGACAGGGACTCCTACGAGCAGTACTTC	CASTPRDRDSYEQYF